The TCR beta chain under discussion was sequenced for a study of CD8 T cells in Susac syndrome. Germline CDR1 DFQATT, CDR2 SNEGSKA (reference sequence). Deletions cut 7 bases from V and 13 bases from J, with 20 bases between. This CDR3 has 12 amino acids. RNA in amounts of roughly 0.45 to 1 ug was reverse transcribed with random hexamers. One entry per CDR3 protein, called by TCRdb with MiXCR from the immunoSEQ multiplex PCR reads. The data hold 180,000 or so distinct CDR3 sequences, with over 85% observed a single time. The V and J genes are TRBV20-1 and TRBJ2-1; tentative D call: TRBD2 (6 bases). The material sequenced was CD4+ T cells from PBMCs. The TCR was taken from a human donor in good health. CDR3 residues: CSGWRDQRGQFF. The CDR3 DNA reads TGCAGTGGTTGGCGGGACCAGAGGGGCCAGTTCTTC.